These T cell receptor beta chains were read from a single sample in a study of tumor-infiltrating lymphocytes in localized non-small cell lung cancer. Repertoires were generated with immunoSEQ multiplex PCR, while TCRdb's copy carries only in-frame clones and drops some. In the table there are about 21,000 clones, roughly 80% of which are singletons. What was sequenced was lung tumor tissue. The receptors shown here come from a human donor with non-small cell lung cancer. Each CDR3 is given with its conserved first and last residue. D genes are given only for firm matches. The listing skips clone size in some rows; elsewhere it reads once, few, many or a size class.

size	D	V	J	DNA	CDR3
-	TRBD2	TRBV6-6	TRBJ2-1	TGTGCCAACCCTTTGAGGCGGGAGCATGAGCAGTTCTTC	CANPLRREHEQFF
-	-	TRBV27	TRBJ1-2	TGTGCCAGCACCATAGTCGGGGGGGTCGGTGGCTACACCTTC	CASTIVGGVGGYTF
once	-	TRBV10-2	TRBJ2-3	TGCGCCAGCAGAGTTGCAGATACGCAGTATTTT	CASRVADTQYF
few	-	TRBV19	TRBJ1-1	TGTGCCAGTACCAGGGGAGGTTACACTGAAGCTTTCTTT	CASTRGGYTEAFF
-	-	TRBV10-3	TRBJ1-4	TGTGCCACAGCCAGGGGTAATGAAAAACTGTTTTTT	CATARGNEKLFF
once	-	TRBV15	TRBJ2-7	TGTGCCACCAGCACGGGACAAGCCTACGAGCAGTACTTC	CATSTGQAYEQYF
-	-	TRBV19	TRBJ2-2	TGTGCCAGTAGTCAGGAGGCCGGGGAGCTGTTTTTT	CASSQEAGELFF
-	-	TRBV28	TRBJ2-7	TGTGCCAGCAGTTTAGACGGTAGGGGGTACTTC	CASSLDGRGYF
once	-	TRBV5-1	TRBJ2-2	TGCGCCAGCAGCTTGGTAGTGGGACTTACCGGGGAGCTGTTTTTT	CASSLVVGLTGELFF
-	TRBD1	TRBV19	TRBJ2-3	TGTGCCAGTAGTATCGGACAGGGGGCAGGGGTTACGCAGTATTTT	CASSIGQGAGVTQYF
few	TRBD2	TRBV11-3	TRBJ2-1	TGTGCCAGCAGCCCAACTAGCGCGCAGGAGCAGTTCTTC	CASSPTSAQEQFF
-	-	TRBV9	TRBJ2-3	TGTGCCAGCAGCCAGCGGGCTAGGACAGATACGCAGTATTTT	CASSQRARTDTQYF
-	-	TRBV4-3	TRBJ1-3	TGCGCCAGCAGCCAAGCTCGCCAACTCCACTCTGGAAACACCATATATTTT	CASSQARQLHSGNTIYF
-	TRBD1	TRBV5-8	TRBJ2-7	TGTGCCAGCAGCCCCTCCGCGGACAGGGGAGGTGTGTTGGCCTACGAGCAGTACTTC	CASSPSADRGGVLAYEQYF
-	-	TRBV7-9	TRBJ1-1	TGTGCCAGCAGCCTACAGGGAAGGCCTGAAGCTTTCTTT	CASSLQGRPEAFF